Shown below are 21 T cell receptor beta chains from a single sample sequenced in a study of shared clonotypes between healthy human individuals. Data came from immunoSEQ multiplex PCR; TCRdb stores just in-frame clones and leaves some out. The sample includes 2.3 million or so clones, more than 80% seen only once; the top ten take 0.35% to 0.45%. Sequenced material: naive CD4+ T cells from PBMCs. Regarding subset: CD45RA+ positively selected. The receptors originated from a man in his late teens or twenties in good health. Some clones in this sample may be carry-over from other donors' samples.

This clone was detected once. The gene calls are TRBV5-8 and TRBJ1-5; D is possibly TRBD1 (6 bases). Trimming left V 0 bases short and J 9 bases short, with 16 bases between. This CDR3 has 15 amino acids. The germline V gene encodes CDR1 SGHTS and CDR2 YDEGEE. DNA for the CDR3: TGTGCCAGCAGCTTGGGACAGGATCCTCCATGGCCCCAGCATTTT. Translation: CASSLGQDPPWPQHF.

This chain uses TRBV7-2 with TRBJ1-2; D gene ambiguous. CDR1 and CDR2 (germline): SGHTA, FQGNSA. This CDR3 has 13 amino acids. Deletions cut 7 bases from V and 7 bases from J, with 16 bases between. As DNA, the CDR3 is TGTGCCAGCACCCAAGGCGGGGTTGGTGGCTACACCTTC. It translates to CASTQGGVGGYTF.

This clone was seen just once. V gene TRBV5-1 combines with J gene TRBJ1-1; 8 bases line up with TRBD1. J lost 3 bases, V lost 4 bases, and 8 bases had no gene match. The CDR3 extends over 15 amino acids. Germline V lookup: CDR1 SGHRS, CDR2 YFSETQ. CDR3 in amino acids: CASSPSDRAHTEAFF. DNA of the CDR3: TGCGCCAGCAGCCCCTCGGACAGGGCTCACACTGAAGCTTTCTTT.

This clone was seen a handful of times. The CDR3 nucleotides read TGTGCCAGCAGCCCCCGCCCGGGGGCAAGTACTGAAGCTTTCTTT. As protein: CASSPRPGASTEAFF. This chain connects TRBV7-3 to TRBJ1-1; a possible D gene is TRBD1 (6 bases). Germline V gene sequence: CDR1 SGHTA, CDR2 FQGTGA. The CDR3 runs to 15 residues. The V end was cut by 5 bases, the J end by 5 bases, with 18 bases between. The full variable domain, rest sourced from reference TRBV7-3 and TRBJ1-1, is GAGVSQTPSNKVTEKGKYVELRCDPISGHTALYWYRQSLGQGPEFLIYFQGTGAADDSGLPNDRFFAVRPEGSVSTLKIQRTERGDSAVYLCASSPRPGASTEAFFGQGTRLTVV.

The chain carries TRBV11-2 and TRBJ2-1; the match to TRBD2 covers 7 bases. V lost 5 bases and J lost 4; bases outside the gene matches: 8. The CDR3 loop spans 15 amino acids. Germline V gene lookup returns CDR1 SGHAT and CDR2 FQNNGV. Written as DNA, the CDR3 is TGTGCCAGCAGCCCTAGGAGCGGGATGTACAATGAGCAGTTCTTC. Translated: CASSPRSGMYNEQFF. Based on the CDR3 plus reference TRBV11-2 and TRBJ2-1, the full variable domain is EAGVAQSPRYKIIEKRQSVAFWCNPISGHATLYWYQQILGQGPKLLIQFQNNGVVDDSQLPKDRFSAERLKGVDSTLKIQPAKLEDSAVYLCASSPRSGMYNEQFFGPGTRLTVL.

This clone has a single count. Other DNA sequences from this sample encode an identical CDR3 as well. The genes are TRBV5-1 and TRBJ1-3, with 7 bases identical to TRBD1. The ends lost 4 bases at V and 4 bases at J; junction bases unmatched: 2. The CDR3 covers 13 residues. CDR1 is SGHRS and CDR2 is YFSETQ in the germline V gene. The CDR3 reads CASSPTGGNTIYF. The CDR3 DNA follows: TGCGCCAGCAGCCCGACAGGGGGAAACACCATATATTTT.

J is TRBJ2-5 and V is TRBV5-1; 7 positions agree with TRBD2. With 6 bases clipped from V and 2 bases from J, the junction kept 4 bases outside the gene matches. CDR1 and CDR2 from the germline V gene are SGHRS and YFSETQ. The CDR3 covers 13 residues. CDR3: CASNKGLQETQYF. CDR3 DNA: TGCGCCAGCAATAAGGGACTACAAGAGACCCAGTACTTC.

The V and J genes are TRBV6-6 and TRBJ2-1; D remains unclear. Looked up from germline, CDR1 is MNHNY and CDR2 is SVGAGI (reference sequence). V lost 2 bases, J lost 3 bases, and 11 bases lay in between. This CDR3 spans 15 amino acids. DNA of the CDR3: TGTGCCAGCAGTTACGCGGTATTACGCTACAATGAGCAGTTCTTC. Its translation: CASSYAVLRYNEQFF.

The genes are TRBV7-9 and TRBJ1-1, with D tentatively TRBD1 (5 bases). V lost 3 bases and J lost 5, with 25 bases in between. CDR3 length: 18 amino acids. CDR1 and CDR2 from the germline V gene are SEHNR and FQNEAQ (reference sequence). The CDR3 is CASSFHLMGGAMGTEAFF. CDR3 nucleotides: TGTGCCAGCAGCTTCCATTTGATGGGTGGGGCCATGGGGACTGAAGCTTTCTTT.

J is TRBJ2-5 and V is TRBV28; the match to TRBD2 covers 9 bases. Germline V gene lookup returns CDR1 MDHEN and CDR2 SYDVKM. This CDR3 is 13 amino acids long. The junction had 1 base not matched to a gene; V was cut back by 7 bases and J by 1 base. The chain's CDR3 is CASTSGTQETQYF. The CDR3, as DNA: TGTGCCAGCACTAGCGGGACCCAAGAGACCCAGTACTTC.

This chain uses TRBV10-3 with TRBJ2-3, with D possibly matching TRBD2 (5 bases). Germline CDR1 ENHRY, CDR2 SYGVKD. CDR3 length: 15 amino acids. Deletions cut 7 bases from V and 0 bases from J, with 14 bases between. For the CDR3, the DNA is TGTGCCATCAATGCTAACGGGGTGAGCACAGATACGCAGTATTTT. Amino acids: CAINANGVSTDTQYF.

This clone was seen once. V and J are TRBV6-1 and TRBJ1-1; D is uncertain. CDR1 MNHNS and CDR2 SASEGT come from the germline V gene. The CDR3 loop spans 13 amino acids. Trimming shortened V by 6 bases and J by 1 base, and 9 bases separated the two germline ends. DNA for the CDR3: TGTGCCAGCAGGGAGGACTCGAACACTGAAGCTTTCTTT. It specifies CASREDSNTEAFF.

This clone was recorded once. The chain couples TRBV12-2 to TRBJ1-2. TRBV12-2 corresponds to a pseudogene. The CDR3 spans 17 residues. CDR3 protein: CASRLAMVRGSGDGYTF. Here the CDR3 DNA reads TGTGCAAGTCGCTTAGCGATGGTCCGGGGGTCCGGTGATGGCTACACCTTC.

The chain carries TRBV11-2 and TRBJ2-7; D is possibly TRBD1 or TRBD2 (5 bases each). Between the trimmed V and J ends, which lost 5 bases and 4 bases, there was a span of 18 bases. The germline V gene encodes CDR1 SGHAT and CDR2 FQNNGV. The CDR3 contains 15 residues. The DNA for the CDR3 is TGTGCCAGCAGCCCTACCGGGACCCTGACATACGAGCAGTACTTC. Its protein is CASSPTGTLTYEQYF.

The gene calls are TRBV19 and TRBJ1-1; 9 nucleotides agree with TRBD1. Germline loops: CDR1 LNHDA, CDR2 SQIVND (reference sequence). The V gene end was trimmed by 7 bases and the J gene end by 4 bases; junction bases not matched to a gene: 4. The CDR3 consists of 13 residues. The CDR3 coding sequence is TGTGCCAGTATAACAGGGGGCGGCACTGAAGCTTTCTTT. This codes for CASITGGGTEAFF.

The rearrangement joins TRBV15 to TRBJ2-7; perhaps TRBD2 as D (6 bases). The V end lost 0 bases, the J end lost 11 bases, and 11 bases lay between the germline ends. The CDR3 runs to 12 residues. Germline values: CDR1 LNHNV, CDR2 YYDKDF (reference sequence). The CDR3 sequence is CATSRDSGGKYF. CDR3 nucleotides: TGTGCCACCAGCAGAGATTCCGGAGGGAAGTACTTC.

This chain joins TRBV5-5 and TRBJ2-7; 8 nucleotides agree with TRBD2. The length of the CDR3 is 14 residues. Germline V gene lookup returns CDR1 SGHKS and CDR2 YYEKEE (reference sequence). The V gene end was trimmed by 4 bases and the J gene end by 0 bases; junction bases not matched to a gene: 3. CDR3 in amino acids: CASSVSGSSYEQYF. CDR3 sequence (DNA): TGTGCCAGCAGCGTAAGCGGGAGCTCCTACGAGCAGTACTTC.

The chain combines TRBV7-9 with TRBJ2-7; D tentatively fits TRBD1 or TRBD2 (6 bases each). Germline assignment: CDR1 SEHNR and CDR2 FQNEAQ (reference sequence). V lost 0 bases to trimming and J lost 2 bases, with 14 bases between them. The CDR3 has 16 amino acids. CDR3 nucleotides: TGTGCCAGCAGCTTAGCTGGGGGGCAGGCCACCTACGAGCAGTACTTC. Translating gives CASSLAGGQATYEQYF.

The chain has TRBV6-5 and TRBJ1-2; D might be TRBD1 (5 bases). The CDR3 totals 11 residues. Trimming took 10 bases from V and 8 from J, leaving 14 bases between them. Germline V CDR1 and CDR2: MNHEY, SVGAGI. The CDR3 loop reads CATGWGDGYTF. CDR3 coding DNA: TGTGCCACCGGGTGGGGGGACGGCTACACCTTC.

This clone appeared a few times. The V call is TRBV2, the J call TRBJ1-1; D remains ambiguous. The CDR3 contains 14 residues. Germline V CDR1 and CDR2: SNHLY, FYNNEI. Deletions cut 4 bases from V and 0 bases from J, with 9 bases between. For the CDR3, the DNA is TGTGCCAGCAGTGTCGCAGAGATGAACACTGAAGCTTTCTTT. Its protein is CASSVAEMNTEAFF. Combining the CDR3 with reference TRBV2 and TRBJ1-1 gives the whole variable domain EPEVTQTPSHQVTQMGQEVILRCVPISNHLYFYWYRQILGQKVEFLVSFYNNEISEKSEIFDDQFSVERPDGSNFTLKIRSTKLEDSAMYFCASSVAEMNTEAFFGQGTRLTVV.

The rearrangement joins TRBV6-1 to TRBJ2-7; 7 bases line up with TRBD1. This CDR3 region has 15 residues. V was pared by 4 bases and J by 0 bases, with 6 bases of the junction left unmatched. Germline CDR1 reads MNHNS; CDR2 reads SASEGT. The CDR3, as DNA: TGTGCCAGCAGTGGCCGGGACAGAAGCTCCTACGAGCAGTACTTC. As protein: CASSGRDRSSYEQYF.